The T cell receptor (beta chain) described here comes from a study of cytomegalovirus exposure and HLA in healthy donors. About the study: The use of the same platform for the 110 or so validation repertoires and the 600 to 700 first-cohort repertoires was reported by a later analysis.

Sequencing was performed with immunoSEQ multiplex PCR; in TCRdb, only in-frame clones are kept and a portion is missing. The sample has roughly 68,000 clones, around 96% seen once. These donors were members of the roughly 120-subject validation cohort, a group separate from the approximately 670-subject first cohort. Germline CDR1 MDHEN, CDR2 SYDVKM. V shed 5 bases and J shed 3 bases, with 8 bases lying between them. The CDR3 covers 12 residues. The sample comprised PBMCs. The sequence was obtained from a woman aged 18-29 years in good health and CMV-seropositive. J is TRBJ2-7 and V is TRBV28; unclear D gene. The CDR3 spells CASSLMNYEQYF. In nucleotides, the CDR3 is TGTGCCAGCAGTCTAATGAACTACGAGCAGTACTTC.